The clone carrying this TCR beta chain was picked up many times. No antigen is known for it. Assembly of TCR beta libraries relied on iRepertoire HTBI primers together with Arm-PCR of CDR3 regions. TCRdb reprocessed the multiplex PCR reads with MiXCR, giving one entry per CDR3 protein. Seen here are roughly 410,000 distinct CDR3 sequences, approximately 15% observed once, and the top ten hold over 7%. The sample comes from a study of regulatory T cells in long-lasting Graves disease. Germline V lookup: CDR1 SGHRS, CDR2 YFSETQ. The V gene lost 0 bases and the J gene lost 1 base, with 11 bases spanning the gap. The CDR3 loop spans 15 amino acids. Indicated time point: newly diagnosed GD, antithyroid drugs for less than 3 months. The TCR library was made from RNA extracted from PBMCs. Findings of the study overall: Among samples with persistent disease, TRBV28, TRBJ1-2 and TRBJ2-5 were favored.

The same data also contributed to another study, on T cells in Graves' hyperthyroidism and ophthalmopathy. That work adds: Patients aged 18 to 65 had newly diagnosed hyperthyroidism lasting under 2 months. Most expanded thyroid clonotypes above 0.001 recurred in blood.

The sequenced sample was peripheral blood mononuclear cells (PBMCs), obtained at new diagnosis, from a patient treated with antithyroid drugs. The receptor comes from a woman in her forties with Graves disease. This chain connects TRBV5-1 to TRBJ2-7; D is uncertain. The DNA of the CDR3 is TGCGCCAGCAGCTTGGGGGGTGACGGATCCTACGAGCAGTACTTC. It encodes CASSLGGDGSYEQYF.